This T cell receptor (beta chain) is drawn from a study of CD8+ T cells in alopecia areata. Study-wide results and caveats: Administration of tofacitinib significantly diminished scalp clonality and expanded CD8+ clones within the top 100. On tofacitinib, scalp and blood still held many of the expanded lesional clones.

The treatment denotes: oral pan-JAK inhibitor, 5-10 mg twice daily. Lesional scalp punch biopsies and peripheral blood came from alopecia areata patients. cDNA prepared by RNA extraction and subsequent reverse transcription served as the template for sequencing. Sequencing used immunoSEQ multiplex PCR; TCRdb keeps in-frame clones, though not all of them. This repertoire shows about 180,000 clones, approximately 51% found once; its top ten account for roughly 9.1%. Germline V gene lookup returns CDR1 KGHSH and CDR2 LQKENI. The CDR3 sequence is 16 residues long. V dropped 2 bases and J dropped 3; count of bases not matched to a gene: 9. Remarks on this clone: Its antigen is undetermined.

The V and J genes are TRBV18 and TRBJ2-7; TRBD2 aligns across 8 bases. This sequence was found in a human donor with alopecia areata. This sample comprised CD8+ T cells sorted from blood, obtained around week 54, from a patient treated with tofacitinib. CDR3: CASSPSPSGGSYEQYF. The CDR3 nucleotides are TGTGCCAGCTCACCAAGTCCGAGCGGGGGAAGCTACGAGCAGTACTTC.